The T cell receptor (beta chain) under discussion was sequenced for a study of cytomegalovirus exposure and HLA in healthy donors. Findings of the study overall: Roughly uniform depth of sequencing across donors was assumed in presence/absence analyses. Per a later analysis, roughly 17,000 TCR beta sequences showed association with HLA alleles at 0.05 false discovery rate. HLA-A and HLA-B allele assignments for most subjects were reportedly predicted accurately using TCR beta sequences.

Amplification used 60 Vbeta primers and 13 Jbeta primers. TCRdb keeps only in-frame clones here, not all; method: immunoSEQ multiplex PCR. The profile shows around 130,000 clones, 80% to 85% of them singletons. As regards this clone: Its matching antigen is unknown.

Samples came from healthy bone marrow donors. Trimming took 4 bases from V and 7 from J; bases not matched to a gene: 8. This CDR3 has 15 amino acids. Looked up from germline, CDR1 is SGHDT and CDR2 is YYEEEE. The specimen sequenced was PBMCs. This TCR came from a human donor in good health. The gene calls are TRBV5-6 and TRBJ1-2, with 12 bases identical to TRBD1. Written as DNA, the CDR3 is TGTGCCAGCAGCCAGGGACAGGGGGCGCCGCGTGGCTACACCTTC. Amino acids: CASSQGQGAPRGYTF. Complete variable domain (other parts from reference TRBV5-6 and TRBJ1-2): DAGVTQSPTHLIKTRGQQVTLRCSPKSGHDTVSWYQQALGQGPQFIFQYYEEEERQRGNFPDRFSGHQFPNYSSELNVNALLLGDSALYLCASSQGQGAPRGYTFGSGTRLTVV.